A selection of T cell receptor beta chains follows, all from one sample in a study of T cells in Graves' hyperthyroidism and ophthalmopathy. TCRdb used MiXCR to reprocess the multiplex PCR reads, holding one entry per CDR3 protein. The sample lists 600,000 to 700,000 distinct CDR3 sequences; just under 45% were seen once. Sequencing was carried out using peripheral blood or thyroid tissue (not recorded which). The source is an adult man with Graves' disease, either hyperthyroidism or ophthalmopathy (not recorded which). CDR3s include the opening cysteine and the closing phenylalanine or tryptophan. A D gene is named only where the DNA matches it firmly. Clone sizes are given selectively: once, few, many, or a class where the clone is expanded.

V	J	D	size	CDR3	DNA
TRBV7-8	TRBJ2-7	.	few	CASSQGPTPGYEQYF	TGCGCCAGCAGCCAAGGTCCCACTCCGGGCTACGAGCAGTACTTC
TRBV29-1	TRBJ1-3	.	many	CSVAGQTGNTIYF	TGCAGCGTCGCCGGACAGACTGGAAACACCATATATTTT
TRBV24-1	TRBJ1-2	.	many	CATRSRGDYGYTF	TGTGCCACCAGGAGCAGGGGTGACTATGGCTACACCTTC
TRBV12-3/TRBV12-4	TRBJ1-2	.	.	CASSSITQNYGYTF	TGTGCCAGCAGTTCGATAACGCAAAACTATGGCTACACCTTC
TRBV15	TRBJ1-2	.	.	CATSRTDDGYTF	TGTGCCACCAGCAGAACCGACGATGGCTACACCTTC
TRBV6-1	TRBJ2-5	TRBD2	few	CASRDSGGRQETQYF	TGTGCCAGCAGAGATAGCGGGGGGCGACAAGAGACCCAGTACTTC
TRBV15	TRBJ1-3	.	many	CATSRDIRASGNTIYF	TGTGCCACCAGCAGAGATATCAGGGCCTCTGGAAACACCATATATTTT
TRBV25-1	TRBJ1-1	.	.	CASDGDLMNTEAFF	TGTGCCAGCGATGGAGATCTCATGAACACTGAAGCTTTCTTT
TRBV20-1	TRBJ2-7	.	.	CSVGRGPISYEQYF	TGCAGTGTAGGGAGGGGGCCGATCTCCTACGAGCAGTACTTC
TRBV10-3	TRBJ1-6	.	.	CAISVGDGDSPLHF	TGTGCCATCAGTGTTGGGGATGGCGATTCACCCCTCCACTTT
TRBV7-2	TRBJ2-7	.	.	CASSSSGLRHISEQYF	TGTGCCAGCAGCTCGTCCGGGCTCCGTCATATCTCCGAGCAGTACTTC
TRBV2	TRBJ1-4	.	.	CASSEAHLSVDEKLFF	TGTGCCAGCAGTGAAGCCCACCTCAGCGTGGACGAAAAACTGTTTTTT
TRBV7-9	TRBJ2-5	TRBD2	.	CASSTKPGTSETQYF	TGTGCCAGCAGCACGAAACCCGGGACTAGCGAGACCCAGTACTTC
TRBV7-4	TRBJ1-3	TRBD1	.	CASIQGDTIYF	TGTGCCAGCATTCAGGGGGACACCATATATTTT
TRBV20-1	TRBJ2-7	.	few	CSAKDQRRASYEQYF	TGCAGTGCTAAAGATCAACGGCGGGCCTCCTACGAGCAGTACTTC
TRBV12-3/TRBV12-4	TRBJ1-1	.	.	CASEYRGLVHTEAFF	TGTGCCAGCGAATATCGAGGGTTGGTTCACACTGAAGCTTTCTTT
TRBV2	TRBJ1-3	TRBD1	.	CASRTGQGANTIYF	TGTGCCAGCAGGACGGGACAGGGGGCAAACACCATATATTTT
TRBV29-1	TRBJ1-2	.	.	CSATGTHNYGYTF	TGCAGCGCTACCGGGACACATAACTATGGCTACACCTTC
TRBV2	TRBJ1-2	TRBD1	few	CASSPQGGVGGYTF	TGTGCCAGCAGCCCACAGGGGGGAGTTGGTGGCTACACCTTC
TRBV10-2	TRBJ1-5	.	.	CASSVAGKGQPQHF	TGCGCCAGCAGTGTGGCAGGGAAGGGTCAGCCCCAGCATTTT
TRBV10-3	TRBJ1-3	.	.	CAISEWGGVTSTF	TGTGCCATCAGTGAGTGGGGAGGGGTCACCTCGACTTTT
TRBV20-1	TRBJ1-4	.	.	CSVIYATNEKLFF	TGCAGTGTAATTTATGCAACTAATGAAAAACTGTTTTTT
TRBV5-1	TRBJ1-2	.	.	CASSSRGQVYRYTF	TGCGCCAGCAGCTCCCGAGGCCAGGTCTATCGCTACACCTTC
TRBV5-1	TRBJ2-7	.	few	CASSLKQSYEQYF	TGCGCCAGCAGCTTGAAACAGTCCTACGAGCAGTACTTC
TRBV12-3/TRBV12-4	TRBJ2-2	TRBD1	.	CASYQSRGHGELFF	TGTGCCAGCTACCAATCCAGGGGGCACGGGGAGCTGTTTTTT
TRBV2	TRBJ2-7	.	.	CASSASTGQYF	TGTGCCAGCAGTGCGTCCACAGGGCAGTACTTC
TRBV2	TRBJ1-3	.	.	CASSSFSGSTIYF	TGTGCCAGCAGTAGTTTTTCTGGAAGCACCATATATTTT
TRBV7-8	TRBJ2-7	.	few	CASSTHRDDWSYEQYF	TGTGCCAGCAGTACTCACCGGGACGATTGGTCCTACGAGCAGTACTTC
TRBV2	TRBJ2-2	.	.	CASRGKFGGTNTGELFF	TGTGCCAGCAGAGGAAAGTTTGGCGGGACGAACACCGGGGAGCTGTTTTTT
TRBV9	TRBJ2-7	.	many	CASSEQYF	TGTGCCAGCAGCGAGCAGTACTTC
TRBV7-7	TRBJ1-1	.	.	CASSLGIGAKNTEAFF	TGTGCCAGCAGCTTAGGCATTGGGGCCAAGAACACTGAAGCTTTCTTT
TRBV29-1	TRBJ1-2	.	.	CSVYGIRDDRGYGYTF	TGCAGCGTTTATGGGATAAGGGATGATAGGGGCTATGGCTACACCTTC
TRBV20-1	TRBJ1-4	.	.	CSARDGQSNEKLFF	TGCAGTGCTAGGGACGGACAGTCTAATGAAAAACTGTTTTTT
TRBV15	TRBJ1-2	TRBD1	few	CASSYTGQAINYGYTF	TGTGCCAGCAGCTATACGGGACAGGCGATCAACTATGGCTACACCTTC
TRBV25-1	TRBJ1-6	TRBD1	.	CASSQDRAWNSPLHF	TGTGCCAGCAGTCAGGACAGGGCTTGGAATTCACCCCTCCACTTT
TRBV7-9	TRBJ1-3	.	.	CATSGTKNTIYF	TGTGCCACCAGCGGGACAAAGAACACCATATATTTT
TRBV25-1	TRBJ1-6	TRBD1	.	CASDRGPDSPLHF	TGTGCCAGCGACAGGGGCCCGGATTCACCCCTCCACTTT
TRBV10-3	TRBJ2-7	TRBD2	.	CAIRGTSGNDYEQYF	TGTGCCATCAGGGGGACTAGCGGGAATGACTACGAGCAGTACTTC
TRBV20-1	TRBJ2-7	TRBD2	.	CSASNLAGGYGSSYEQYF	TGCAGTGCTAGTAATCTAGCGGGGGGTTATGGAAGCTCCTACGAGCAGTACTTC
TRBV12-3/TRBV12-4	TRBJ1-1	.	.	CASSLRLGGNTEAFF	TGTGCCAGCAGTTTACGTCTAGGGGGGAACACTGAAGCTTTCTTT
TRBV25-1	TRBJ2-5	.	.	CASSVDSDQETQYF	TGTGCCAGCAGTGTGGATAGTGATCAAGAGACCCAGTACTTC
TRBV11-2	TRBJ1-6	TRBD1	many	CASSSDRGKSPLHF	TGTGCCAGCAGCTCGGACAGGGGGAAGTCACCCCTCCACTTT
TRBV7-3	TRBJ1-1	.	.	CASSVSGSFF	TGTGCCAGCAGCGTAAGCGGATCTTTCTTT
TRBV6-5	TRBJ2-7	.	.	CASSEYRSVYEQYF	TGTGCCAGCAGTGAATACCGGTCAGTCTACGAGCAGTACTTC
TRBV25-1	TRBJ1-3	.	.	CASSYRAGENTIYF	TGTGCCAGCAGTTACAGGGCCGGGGAAAACACCATATATTTT
TRBV9	TRBJ2-2	.	few	CASTVDSGNTGELFF	TGTGCCAGCACTGTGGACAGCGGTAACACCGGGGAGCTGTTTTTT
TRBV7-9	TRBJ1-2	TRBD1	.	CASSPYTGQGVSYGYTF	TGTGCCAGCAGCCCCTATACCGGACAGGGGGTTAGCTATGGCTACACCTTC
TRBV19	TRBJ1-3	.	few	CASSMGRASGNTIYF	TGTGCCAGTAGTATGGGACGGGCCTCTGGAAACACCATATATTTT
TRBV20-1	TRBJ2-7	TRBD1	.	CSAEYHRGKGEQYF	TGCAGTGCTGAGTATCACAGGGGAAAAGGCGAGCAGTACTTC